These 27 T cell receptor beta chains were sequenced from one sample in a study of neurological immune-mediated disorders. The time point here: longitudinal time-point 1 (baseline). TCRdb called the 5' RACE reads again in MiXCR, with one record for every CDR3 protein. The sample has 55,000 to 65,000 distinct CDR3 sequences, approximately 11% seen once. Sequenced input: PBMCs. Source of these receptors: a male donor with HTLV-1-associated myelopathy (HAM/TSP).

This clonotype has a count of ten or more. V is TRBV20-1 and J is TRBJ2-3, with TRBD1 identical over 8 bases. J was trimmed by 0 bases and V by 5 bases; bases with no gene match: 10. CDR3 length: 16 amino acids. CDR1 and CDR2 (germline): DFQATT, SNEGSKA (reference sequence). CDR3 nucleotide sequence: TGCAGTGCTTTCACCCCAGGGGGCTGGAGCACAGATACGCAGTATTTT. It is translated as CSAFTPGGWSTDTQYF.

The count of this clonotype is one. V usage is TRBV6-2 or TRBV6-3 and J usage is TRBJ1-2; D gene ambiguous. Germline V lookup: CDR1 MNHEY, CDR2 SVGEGT. The CDR3 is 13 residues long. The V gene lost 0 bases and the J gene lost 2 bases, with 4 bases spanning the gap. CDR3 sequence (DNA): TGTGCCAGCAGTTACTCGAAAAACTATGGCTACACCTTC. It translates to CASSYSKNYGYTF.

This clonotype was found many times. This chain joins TRBV7-2 and TRBJ1-6; D perhaps matches TRBD1 (5 bases). The CDR3 consists of 15 residues. Germline lookup yields CDR1 SGHTA and CDR2 FQGNSA. The V end was cut by 4 bases, the J end by 3 bases, with 10 bases between. CDR3 in amino acids: CASSSGLSYNSPLHF. The CDR3 DNA follows: TGTGCCAGCAGCTCGGGACTGAGCTATAATTCACCCCTCCACTTT.

This clonotype was seen ten or more times. V is TRBV27 and J is TRBJ2-7; 9 bases are shared with TRBD1. Trimming cost V 5 bases and J 5 bases; bases outside gene matches: 16. Per the germline V gene, CDR1 is MNHEY and CDR2 is SMNVEV (reference sequence). The CDR3 consists of 17 residues. CDR3 protein: CASSAVASPGQGHEQYF. The CDR3 DNA reads as TGTGCCAGCAGTGCAGTGGCGAGTCCGGGACAGGGCCACGAGCAGTACTTC.

Concerning this clonotype itself: Possible read error: a much larger clone is one base away. The V gene is TRBV12-3 or TRBV12-4, the J gene TRBJ2-2; D not resolved. The CDR3 is 13 amino acids. CDR3 nucleotide sequence: TGTGCCAGCAGTTTACAGCCGACCGTGGAGCTGTTTTTT. It is translated as CASSLQPTVELFF.

As regards this clonotype: This could be a read error, since a much larger clone is one nucleotide away. The CDR3 DNA reads as TGTGCCAGCTCACCATTCCGGAGAGACTATAATTCACCCCTCCACTTT. Translating it yields CASSPFRRDYNSPLHF. This chain joins TRBV18 and TRBJ1-6; D remains ambiguous. The ends were cut back, 2 bases at V and 3 bases at J, with 11 bases in the middle. The CDR3 loop spans 16 amino acids. CDR1 and CDR2 from the germline V gene are KGHSH and LQKENI.

This clonotype came up many times. In DNA, the CDR3 is TGCGCCAGCAGCAACCGAGCGGGGGGGGATGAGCAGTTCTTC. Translated, it gives CASSNRAGGDEQFF. The chain joins TRBV5-1 to TRBJ2-1; TRBD2 matches 10 bases. V lost 4 bases, J lost 8 bases, and 6 bases stayed unmatched. From germline, CDR1 is SGHRS and CDR2 YFSETQ. The CDR3 runs 14 residues.

This clonotype was recorded at least ten times. CDR3 DNA: TGCAGTGCTTCCGACAGAGCTAACACTGAAGCTTTCTTT. Encoded protein: CSASDRANTEAFF. The genes are TRBV20-1 and TRBJ1-1; D may be TRBD1 (5 bases). The CDR3 has 13 amino acids. Per germline, CDR1 DFQATT and CDR2 SNEGSKA (reference sequence). V was pared by 5 bases and J by 2 bases, with 12 bases between.

A few counts support this clonotype. The gene calls are TRBV20-1 and TRBJ2-3; TRBD2 matches 7 bases. V lost 1 base and J lost 3; bases outside the gene matches: 19. From germline, CDR1 is DFQATT and CDR2 SNEGSKA (reference sequence). The CDR3 has 19 amino acids. CDR3 in amino acids: CSARVAVYAGDRGTDTQYF. CDR3 in DNA: TGCAGTGCTAGAGTCGCCGTTTATGCGGGGGACCGGGGGACAGATACGCAGTATTTT.

Notes on this clonotype: The junction and the germline gene differ at one end; a read error may be behind it. The gene calls are TRBV19 and TRBJ2-2; D unclear. There are 15 residues in the CDR3. Germline lookup yields CDR1 LNHDA and CDR2 SQIVND (reference sequence). The CDR3 bases are TGTGCCAGTTGTATAGCCAGAATTGGCACCGGGGAGCTGTTTTTT. It specifies CASCIARIGTGELFF.

This clonotype was seen ten or more times. The chain joins TRBV5-1 to TRBJ1-4, with 7 bases lining up with TRBD1. The CDR3 consists of 14 residues. The germline V gene encodes CDR1 SGHRS and CDR2 YFSETQ. With V trimmed by 7 bases and J by 2 bases, 5 bases remained unmatched. The CDR3 loop is CASHKGQTNEKLFF. The CDR3 coding sequence is TGCGCCAGCCACAAGGGACAGACTAATGAAAAACTGTTTTTT.

This clonotype was picked up many times. The chain employs TRBV20-1 and TRBJ1-1; D may be TRBD1 (6 bases). The CDR3 contains 16 residues. The germline V gene has CDR1 DFQATT and CDR2 SNEGSKA (reference sequence). The V end lost 2 bases, the J end lost 1 base, and 17 bases lay between the germline ends. The CDR3: CSARPRDGQQNTEAFF. The CDR3 DNA is TGCAGTGCTAGACCCCGGGACGGACAGCAGAACACTGAAGCTTTCTTT.

Ten or more counts support this clonotype. The chain recombines TRBV15 with TRBJ2-5, with 12 bases that match TRBD1. CDR1 and CDR2 (germline): LNHNV, YYDKDF (reference sequence). The CDR3 runs to 15 residues. V was clipped by 0 bases and J by 8 bases; unmatched bases: 4. The CDR3 loop is CATSRDGTGGGTQYF. CDR3 nucleotides: TGTGCCACCAGCAGAGATGGGACAGGGGGCGGAACCCAGTACTTC.

This clonotype was seen repeatedly, ten times or more. The V call is TRBV24-1, the J call TRBJ1-6; tentatively, D is TRBD1 (6 bases). The CDR3 runs to 13 residues. Germline V lookup: CDR1 KGHDR, CDR2 SFDVKD. V was clipped by 3 bases and J by 15 bases, with 14 bases between them. Here the CDR3 reads CATSDPRDTYLHF. Written as DNA, the CDR3 is TGTGCCACCAGTGATCCCCGGGACACCTACCTCCACTTT.

In its sample, this clonotype was seen many times. V is TRBV20-1 and J is TRBJ1-5, with no clear D. V gave up 4 bases and J gave up 1 base, with 11 bases separating them. Germline V gives CDR1 DFQATT, CDR2 SNEGSKA (reference sequence). The CDR3 runs to 14 residues. CDR3 coding DNA: TGCAGTGCTACCCTGTCCAACAGCAATCAGCCCCAGCATTTT. Translated, it gives CSATLSNSNQPQHF.

At least ten counts were recorded for this clonotype. The genes are TRBV20-1 and TRBJ2-5, with TRBD2 matching over 7 bases. From germline, CDR1 is DFQATT and CDR2 SNEGSKA (reference sequence). Trimming took 5 bases from V and 5 from J; bases not matched to a gene: 11. The length of the CDR3 is 14 residues. In DNA form, the CDR3 reads TGCAGTGCTGCCATAGGACTAGTTGGGGAGACCCAGTACTTC. This encodes CSAAIGLVGETQYF.

This clonotype was seen a handful of times. This rearrangement joins TRBV11-3 to TRBJ2-3, with TRBD2 identical over 13 bases. CDR1 is SGHNT and CDR2 is YENEEA in the germline V gene. V lost 5 bases and J lost 0; bases outside the gene matches: 8. The CDR3 is 18 amino acids. The CDR3 loop is CASSVGTSGDSSTDTQYF. The CDR3 DNA is TGTGCCAGCAGCGTCGGGACTAGCGGGGACTCTAGCACAGATACGCAGTATTTT.

This clonotype has ten or more counts. V and J are TRBV20-1 and TRBJ1-3, with D possibly TRBD1 on 5 matching bases. V shed 0 bases and J shed 7 bases, with 16 bases lying between them. The CDR3 totals 15 residues. Germline assignment: CDR1 DFQATT and CDR2 SNEGSKA (reference sequence). The CDR3 reads CSARDGGGGPNTIYF. The DNA of the CDR3 is TGCAGTGCTAGAGATGGTGGGGGAGGCCCCAACACCATATATTTT.

This chain connects TRBV5-1 to TRBJ2-1; 8 bases are shared with TRBD2. Germline V lookup: CDR1 SGHRS, CDR2 YFSETQ. V trimming: 4 bases; J trimming: 4 bases; junction bases outside the gene matches: 10. CDR3 length: 16 residues. The CDR3 is CASSPGGDAAYNEQFF. Written as DNA, the CDR3 is TGCGCCAGCAGCCCGGGGGGGGACGCCGCATACAATGAGCAGTTCTTC.

This clonotype was picked up many times. This chain uses TRBV5-1 with TRBJ1-1; the D gene is possibly TRBD1 (5 bases). CDR1 and CDR2 (germline): SGHRS, YFSETQ. The CDR3 totals 15 residues. Trimming cost V 0 bases and J 4 bases, with 13 bases left between them. CDR3 in DNA: TGCGCCAGCAGCTTGGAGCAGGGATGGGTCACTGAAGCTTTCTTT. This sequence encodes CASSLEQGWVTEAFF.

This clonotype was recorded at least ten times. The genes are TRBV28 and TRBJ1-1, with D hard to call. Germline-derived CDR1 and CDR2 are MDHEN and SYDVKM. V was clipped by 3 bases and J by 4 bases, with 12 bases between them. This CDR3 comprises 14 residues. The CDR3 DNA sequence: TGTGCCAGCAGTTTCTCCTTAATGAGCACTGAAGCTTTCTTT. Translation gives CASSFSLMSTEAFF.

There are a few counts of this clonotype. V gene TRBV4-3 combines with J gene TRBJ2-2; no reliable D call. The CDR3 has 14 residues. Germline CDR1 is LGHNA and CDR2 is YSLEER. V lost 4 bases to trimming and J lost 1 base, with 7 bases between them. CDR3 nucleotide sequence: TGCGCCAGCAGCCTCCAGGAGAACACCGGGGAGCTGTTTTTT. As protein: CASSLQENTGELFF.

By frequency in the sample, this clonotype is medium-sized. The chain has TRBV24-1 and TRBJ2-1, with no clear D. The CDR3 is 14 residues long. Germline V lookup: CDR1 KGHDR, CDR2 SFDVKD. The V gene lost 3 bases and the J gene lost 8 bases, with 13 bases spanning the gap. DNA for the CDR3: TGTGCCACCAGTGATCCGAGCCTGCCTCATGAGCAGTTCTTC. Translating it yields CATSDPSLPHEQFF.

V and J are TRBV19 and TRBJ2-7, with 7 bases matching TRBD1. The V segment lost 7 bases and the J segment 4 bases; nucleotides outside the gene matches: 7. The CDR3 consists of 13 residues. CDR1 is LNHDA and CDR2 is SQIVND in the germline V gene (reference sequence). The DNA for the CDR3 is TGTGCCAGTAATGGAGGACAGGATTACGAGCAGTACTTC. Amino acids: CASNGGQDYEQYF.

This clonotype has a count of ten or more. The V gene is TRBV5-1, the J gene TRBJ1-1; possibly TRBD1 for D (6 bases). CDR3 size: 15 residues. The V gene lost 6 bases and the J gene lost 2 bases, with 17 bases spanning the gap. CDR1 is SGHRS and CDR2 is YFSETQ in the germline V gene. The CDR3 nucleotides read TGCGCCAGCACTATCTCCGGGACACTTAACACTGAAGCTTTCTTT. Protein: CASTISGTLNTEAFF.

This clonotype was detected ten times or more. The J gene is TRBJ1-1, the V gene TRBV20-1; D not resolved. The CDR3 is 8 amino acids. Germline CDR1 is DFQATT and CDR2 is SNEGSKA (reference sequence). The V end lost 7 bases, the J end lost 3 bases, and 0 bases lay between the germline ends. The CDR3 is CSDTEAFF. The CDR3 DNA is TGCAGTGACACTGAAGCTTTCTTT.

The chain couples TRBV3-1 to TRBJ1-5; D is unresolved. The CDR3 totals 17 residues. Deletions cut 0 bases from V and 1 base from J, with 13 bases between. The germline V gene encodes CDR1 LGHDT and CDR2 YNNKEL (reference sequence). This chain's CDR3 is CASSQECRVESNQPQHF. DNA of the CDR3: TGTGCCAGCAGCCAAGAATGCCGGGTAGAGAGCAATCAGCCCCAGCATTTT.